This is a list of T cell receptor beta chains from one sample in a study of T cells in tumors after PD-1 blockade. Produced via immunoSEQ multiplex PCR; TCRdb's table is partial and in-frame only. The table lists tens of thousands of clones, about four fifths of them singletons. The sample was PBMCs, taken before anti-PD-1 treatment. All receptors come from a human donor with basal cell carcinoma. Each CDR3 is given with its conserved first and last residue. Fields, in order: clone size, V gene, J gene, D gene, CDR3 DNA, CDR3 protein. D genes are given only for firm matches. Clone size appears in some rows only: once, few, many, or a class for an expanded clone.

clone size: few; V gene: TRBV5-1; J gene: TRBJ2-1; D gene: NA; CDR3 DNA: TGCGCCAGCAGCCCCACCGGGATCTCCTACAATGAGCAGTTCTTC; CDR3 protein: CASSPTGISYNEQFF
clone size: NA; V gene: TRBV5-1; J gene: TRBJ1-1; D gene: NA; CDR3 DNA: TGCGCCAGCAGCCCCCTGGGGGGGCTCACTGAAGCTTTCTTT; CDR3 protein: CASSPLGGLTEAFF
clone size: NA; V gene: TRBV5-1; J gene: TRBJ2-1; D gene: TRBD2; CDR3 DNA: TGCGCCAGCATGTGGCTGGCGGGGGGTAACAATGAGCAGTTCTTC; CDR3 protein: CASMWLAGGNNEQFF
clone size: NA; V gene: TRBV14; J gene: TRBJ1-2; D gene: NA; CDR3 DNA: TGTGCCAGCAGCCAAGGGGGGACGGGGTCCTATGGCTACACCTTC; CDR3 protein: CASSQGGTGSYGYTF
clone size: once; V gene: TRBV12-3/TRBV12-4; J gene: TRBJ1-3; D gene: NA; CDR3 DNA: TGTGCCAGCAGTTTAAATGAGGCCGCCACCATATATTTT; CDR3 protein: CASSLNEAATIYF
clone size: NA; V gene: TRBV12-3/TRBV12-4; J gene: TRBJ1-3; D gene: NA; CDR3 DNA: TGTGCCAGCAGGACAGGTTCTGGAAACACCATATATTTT; CDR3 protein: CASRTGSGNTIYF
clone size: NA; V gene: TRBV2; J gene: TRBJ2-3; D gene: TRBD2; CDR3 DNA: TGTGCCAGCGTTTGGACTAGCGGGGGATTCACAGATACGCAGTATTTT; CDR3 protein: CASVWTSGGFTDTQYF
clone size: NA; V gene: TRBV5-4; J gene: TRBJ1-1; D gene: TRBD1; CDR3 DNA: TGTGCCAGCAGCCCGACCGGACAGGGGCTGGGGACTGAAGCTTTCTTT; CDR3 protein: CASSPTGQGLGTEAFF
clone size: NA; V gene: TRBV6-1; J gene: TRBJ1-2; D gene: NA; CDR3 DNA: TGTGCCAGCAGTGAAGTATTTGGGTTCTCCTATGGCTACACCTTC; CDR3 protein: CASSEVFGFSYGYTF
clone size: NA; V gene: TRBV28; J gene: TRBJ1-2; D gene: TRBD1; CDR3 DNA: TGTGCCAGCAGTATCGGACAGGGCTCGGGCTACACCTTC; CDR3 protein: CASSIGQGSGYTF
clone size: few; V gene: TRBV7-6; J gene: TRBJ2-2; D gene: NA; CDR3 DNA: TGTGCCAGCAGCTTATTTGCCGGGGAGCTGTTTTTT; CDR3 protein: CASSLFAGELFF
clone size: many; V gene: TRBV29-1; J gene: TRBJ2-6; D gene: NA; CDR3 DNA: TGCAGCGTTTTCCGGGACGTTGGCTCTGGGGCCAACGTCCTGACTTTC; CDR3 protein: CSVFRDVGSGANVLTF
clone size: NA; V gene: TRBV19; J gene: TRBJ2-2; D gene: TRBD1; CDR3 DNA: TGTGCCAGTAGTATAGTAACAGGGGGTCTGTTTTTT; CDR3 protein: CASSIVTGGLFF
clone size: NA; V gene: TRBV19; J gene: TRBJ1-2; D gene: TRBD1; CDR3 DNA: TGTGCCAGTACCTCCCTGAGACAGGGCTTAAACTATGGCTACACCTTC; CDR3 protein: CASTSLRQGLNYGYTF
clone size: NA; V gene: TRBV2; J gene: TRBJ2-5; D gene: TRBD1; CDR3 DNA: TGTGCCAGCAGCCCCGGGACAGGAATGAGGGAGACCCAGTACTTC; CDR3 protein: CASSPGTGMRETQYF
clone size: NA; V gene: TRBV19; J gene: TRBJ2-2; D gene: TRBD1; CDR3 DNA: TGTGCGACAGGGATGAACACCGGGGAGCTGTTTTTT; CDR3 protein: CATGMNTGELFF